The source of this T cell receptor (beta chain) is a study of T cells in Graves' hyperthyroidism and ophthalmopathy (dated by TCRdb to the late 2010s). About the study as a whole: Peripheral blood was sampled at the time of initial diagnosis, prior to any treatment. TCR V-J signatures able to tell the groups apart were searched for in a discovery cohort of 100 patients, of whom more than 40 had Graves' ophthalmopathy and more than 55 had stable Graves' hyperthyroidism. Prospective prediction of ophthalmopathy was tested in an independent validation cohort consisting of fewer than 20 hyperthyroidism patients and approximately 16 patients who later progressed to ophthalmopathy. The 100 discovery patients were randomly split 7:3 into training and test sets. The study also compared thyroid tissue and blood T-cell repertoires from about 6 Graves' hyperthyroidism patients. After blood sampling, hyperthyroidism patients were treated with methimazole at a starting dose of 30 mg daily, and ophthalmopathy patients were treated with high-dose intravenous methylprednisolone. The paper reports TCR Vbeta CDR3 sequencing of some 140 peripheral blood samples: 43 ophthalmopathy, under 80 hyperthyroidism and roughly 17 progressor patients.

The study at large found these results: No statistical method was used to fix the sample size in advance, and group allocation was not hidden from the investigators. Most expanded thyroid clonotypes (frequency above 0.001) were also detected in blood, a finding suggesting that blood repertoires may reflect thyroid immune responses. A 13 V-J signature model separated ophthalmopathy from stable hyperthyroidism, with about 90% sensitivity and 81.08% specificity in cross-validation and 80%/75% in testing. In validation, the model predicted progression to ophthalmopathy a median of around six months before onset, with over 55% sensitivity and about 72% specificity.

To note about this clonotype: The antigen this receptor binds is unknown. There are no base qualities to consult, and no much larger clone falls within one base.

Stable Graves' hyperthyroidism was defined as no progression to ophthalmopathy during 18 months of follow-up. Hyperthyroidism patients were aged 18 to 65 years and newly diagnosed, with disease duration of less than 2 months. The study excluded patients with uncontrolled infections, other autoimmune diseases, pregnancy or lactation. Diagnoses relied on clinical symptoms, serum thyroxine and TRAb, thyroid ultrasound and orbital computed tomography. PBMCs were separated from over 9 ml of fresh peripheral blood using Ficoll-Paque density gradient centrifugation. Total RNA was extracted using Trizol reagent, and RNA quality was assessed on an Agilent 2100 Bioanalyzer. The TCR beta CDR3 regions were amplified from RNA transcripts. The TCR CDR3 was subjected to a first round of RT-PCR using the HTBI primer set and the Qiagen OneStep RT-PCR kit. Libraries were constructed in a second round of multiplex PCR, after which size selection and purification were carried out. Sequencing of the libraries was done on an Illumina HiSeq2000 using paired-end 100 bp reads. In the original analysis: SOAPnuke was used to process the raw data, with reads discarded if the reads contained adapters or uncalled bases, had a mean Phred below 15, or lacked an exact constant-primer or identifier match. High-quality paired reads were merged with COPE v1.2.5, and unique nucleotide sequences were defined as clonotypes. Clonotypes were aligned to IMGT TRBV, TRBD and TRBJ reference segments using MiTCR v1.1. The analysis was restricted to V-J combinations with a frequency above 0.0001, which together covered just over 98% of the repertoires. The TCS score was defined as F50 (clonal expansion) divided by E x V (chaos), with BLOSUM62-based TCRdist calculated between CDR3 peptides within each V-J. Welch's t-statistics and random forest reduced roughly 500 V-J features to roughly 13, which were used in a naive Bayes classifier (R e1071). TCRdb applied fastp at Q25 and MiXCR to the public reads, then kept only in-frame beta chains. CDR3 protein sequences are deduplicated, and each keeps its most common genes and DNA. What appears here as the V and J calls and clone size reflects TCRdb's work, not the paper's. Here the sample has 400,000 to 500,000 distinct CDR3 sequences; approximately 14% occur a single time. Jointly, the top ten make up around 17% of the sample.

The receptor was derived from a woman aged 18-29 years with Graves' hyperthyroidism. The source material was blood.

CDR3 reads: CSAGASGRAGETQYF. The bases are TGCAGTGCCGGGGCTAGCGGGAGGGCCGGGGAGACCCAGTACTTC. The chain is encoded by TRBV20-1 joined to TRBJ2-5; TRBD2 matches 12 bases in the middle. The CDR3 covers 15 residues, taking in both the cysteine and the phenylalanine. Only the CDR3 DNA is retained, 45 bases long and in frame from the first base. V and J are trimmed by 6 bases and 5 bases, and the gene matches miss 10 bases of the junction. Looking up the germline V gene (reference sequence) yields CDR1 DFQATT and CDR2 SNEGSKA.